The source of this T cell receptor beta chain is a study of T cells after yellow fever vaccination. Background on the study: Any fraction with a low cell number was prepared using SMART-Seq v4 Ultra Low Input. Study-level findings and limits: Abundant bulk-population clonotypes could contaminate the FACS-sorted repertoires. The booster saw the reappearance of most primary-vaccination clones (approximately 97% CD4, about 88% CD8).

The CDR3 is 15 amino acids. A 5'RACE template-switching step, the method used to make TCR cDNA, added a universal primer site and UMIs. TCRdb used MiXCR to reprocess the 5' RACE reads, holding one entry per CDR3 protein. This sample yields hundreds of thousands of distinct CDR3 sequences, of which 10% to 15% are seen a single time; about 16% belongs to the top ten. In regard to this clonotype: Its specificity is unknown.

The material was PBMCs, obtained on the day of the yellow fever booster vaccination. The rearrangement joins TRBV21-1 to TRBJ1-4. TRBV21-1 is shown as a pseudogene. The receptor was derived from a man aged 25-45 years who received the YFV17D yellow fever vaccine. CDR3 DNA sequence: TGTGCCAGCAGCAACCACGGTGAAATAGGTGAAAAACTGTTTTTT. It yields the protein CASSNHGEIGEKLFF.